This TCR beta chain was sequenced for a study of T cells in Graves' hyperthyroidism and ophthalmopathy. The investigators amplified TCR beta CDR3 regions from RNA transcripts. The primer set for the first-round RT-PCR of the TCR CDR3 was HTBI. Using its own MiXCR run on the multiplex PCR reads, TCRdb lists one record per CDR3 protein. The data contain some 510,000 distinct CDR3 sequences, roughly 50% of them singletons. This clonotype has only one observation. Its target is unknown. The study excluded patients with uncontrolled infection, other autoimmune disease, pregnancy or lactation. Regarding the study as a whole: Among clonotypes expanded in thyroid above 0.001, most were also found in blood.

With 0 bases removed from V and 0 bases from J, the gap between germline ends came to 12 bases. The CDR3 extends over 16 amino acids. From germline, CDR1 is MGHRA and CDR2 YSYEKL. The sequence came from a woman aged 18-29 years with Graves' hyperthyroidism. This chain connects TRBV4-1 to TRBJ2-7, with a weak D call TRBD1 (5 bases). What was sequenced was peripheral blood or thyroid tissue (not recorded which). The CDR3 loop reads CASSQDMDGHSYEQYF. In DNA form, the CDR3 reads TGCGCCAGCAGCCAAGATATGGACGGACACTCCTACGAGCAGTACTTC.